This T cell receptor (beta chain) stems from a study of radiotherapy plus CTLA-4 blockade in lung cancer. The CDR3 contains 15 residues. With 0 bases clipped from V and 2 bases from J, the junction kept 4 bases outside the gene matches. In germline, CDR1 is SGDLS, CDR2 YYNGEE. Using immunoSEQ multiplex PCR, the repertoire was profiled, and TCRdb retains in-frame clones only, with some absent. The data show about 35,000 clones, approximately 85% seen once. The clonotype comes from a human donor with non-small cell lung cancer who had stable disease on radiotherapy plus ipilimumab. This specimen was peripheral blood, taken from a patient treated with radiotherapy plus ipilimumab. V usage is TRBV9 and J usage is TRBJ2-5; 7 positions agree with TRBD1. CDR3 residues: CASSVVGTVQETQYF. Here the CDR3 DNA reads TGTGCCAGCAGCGTAGTCGGGACAGTTCAAGAGACCCAGTACTTC.